The 18 T cell receptor beta chains listed next were all sequenced from one sample in a study of CD8+ T cells in alopecia areata. Extracted from the samples, RNA was reverse transcribed into cDNA to serve as the sequencing template. Repertoires were generated with immunoSEQ multiplex PCR, while TCRdb's copy carries only in-frame clones and drops some. The profile covers 100,000 to 150,000 clones, with around 50% appearing a single time and roughly a tenth taken by the ten largest. Sequencing was done on a sample of NKG2D-low CD8+ T cells sorted from blood. The receptors come from a human donor with alopecia areata.

The sample holds a few counts of this clone. The rearrangement joins TRBV29-1 to TRBJ1-2; 8 positions match TRBD1. Germline CDR1 and CDR2: SQVTM and ANQGSEA. The V segment lost 7 bases and the J segment 7 bases; nucleotides outside the gene matches: 5. The CDR3 contains 11 residues. The chain's CDR3 is CSDDDRGGYTF. CDR3 nucleotides: TGCAGCGACGACGACAGGGGTGGCTACACCTTC.

The chain is built from TRBV4-3 and TRBJ2-1; possible D gene TRBD1, 6 bases. The CDR3 sequence is 17 residues long. The germline V gene encodes CDR1 LGHNA and CDR2 YSLEER. With 0 bases removed from V and 8 bases from J, the gap between germline ends came to 20 bases. The CDR3 region has the DNA TGCGCCAGCAGCCAAGACCCCTCGGACAGACCTACACATGAGCAGTTCTTC. Protein: CASSQDPSDRPTHEQFF.

The J gene is TRBJ1-2, the V gene TRBV27; D may be TRBD1 (5 bases). The CDR3 contains 13 residues. Per the germline V gene, CDR1 is MNHEY and CDR2 is SMNVEV (reference sequence). Trimming shortened V by 3 bases and J by 2 bases, and 7 bases separated the two germline ends. The CDR3 protein is CASSFGANYGYTF. As DNA, the CDR3 is TGTGCCAGCAGTTTCGGGGCAAACTATGGCTACACCTTC.

The chain employs TRBV4-2 and TRBJ2-1; TRBD2 matches at 9 bases. The V segment lost 0 bases and the J segment 4 bases; nucleotides outside the gene matches: 7. The length of the CDR3 is 17 residues. In germline, CDR1 is LGHNA, CDR2 YNFKEQ. DNA of the CDR3: TGTGCCAGCAGCCAAGATACTGCGGGGGGGCTATACAATGAGCAGTTCTTC. Protein: CASSQDTAGGLYNEQFF.

The rearrangement links TRBV29-1 to TRBJ2-7; 7 bases are shared with TRBD1. Trimming removed 4 bases from V and 3 bases from J; junction bases left unmatched: 6. The CDR3 has 13 amino acids. Germline assignment: CDR1 SQVTM and CDR2 ANQGSEA. Here the CDR3 DNA reads TGCAGCGTTGTGGGGACAGCAAACTACGAGCAGTACTTC. It yields the protein CSVVGTANYEQYF.

The CDR3 nucleotides read TGTGCCAGCAGTGGTTTACTTGAAGCTTTCTTT. This gives the protein CASSGLLEAFF. The V gene is TRBV2, the J gene TRBJ1-1; D is unresolved. The CDR3 extends over 11 amino acids. V lost 4 bases and J 7 bases, leaving 7 bases between the germline ends. Germline assignment: CDR1 SNHLY and CDR2 FYNNEI.

This chain joins TRBV5-6 and TRBJ2-3; D remains ambiguous. The germline CDR1 and CDR2 sequences are SGHDT and YYEEEE. This CDR3 spans 12 amino acids. V shed 1 base and J shed 10 bases, with 10 bases lying between them. The DNA of the CDR3 is TGTGCCAGCAGCTTGAATCCTGCATCGCAGTATTTT. This sequence encodes CASSLNPASQYF.

This chain joins TRBV5-1 and TRBJ2-1, with TRBD2 as a possible D gene (5 bases). The CDR3 length is 13 residues. Germline V lookup: CDR1 SGHRS, CDR2 YFSETQ. Trimming removed 2 bases at V and 10 bases at J, with 13 bases between. CDR3 protein: CASSLNLAEEQFF. The CDR3 DNA is TGCGCCAGCAGCTTAAACCTAGCTGAGGAGCAGTTCTTC.

In its sample, this clone is medium-sized. The J gene is TRBJ2-1, the V gene TRBV7-2; D unresolved. Germline CDR1 reads SGHTA; CDR2 reads FQGNSA. The CDR3 has 12 amino acids. V was cut by 6 bases and J by 2 bases, with 5 bases left in between. For the CDR3, the DNA is TGTGCCAGCAGGGCCCCCTACAATGAGCAGTTCTTC. Translated: CASRAPYNEQFF.

The J gene is TRBJ2-1, the V gene TRBV18; D unclear. CDR3 length equals 12 residues. Germline V gene lookup returns CDR1 KGHSH and CDR2 LQKENI. With 4 bases removed from V and 7 bases from J, the gap between germline ends came to 8 bases. CDR3 coding DNA: TGTGCCAGCTCACTCCCCGGGAATGAGCAGTTCTTC. It translates to CASSLPGNEQFF. Variable domain in full (rest from reference TRBV18 and TRBJ2-1): NAGVMQNPRHLVRRRGQEARLRCSPMKGHSHVYWYRQLPEEGLKFMVYLQKENIIDESGMPKERFSAEFPKEGPSILRIQQVVRGDSAAYFCASSLPGNEQFFGPGTRLTVL.

This clone was counted only a few times. At the DNA level, this CDR3 is encoded by other sequences in the same sample as well. This chain links TRBV29-1 with TRBJ2-1; a possible D gene is TRBD1 (5 bases). The CDR3 is 11 amino acids. The germline V gene has CDR1 SQVTM and CDR2 ANQGSEA. The V and J ends lost 6 bases and 4 bases respectively, with 7 bases between them. The DNA for the CDR3 is TGCAGCGTCGACAGTTACAATGAGCAGTTCTTC. Translated: CSVDSYNEQFF.

V and J are TRBV29-1 and TRBJ2-7, with unresolved D. V was pared by 1 base and J by 2 bases, with 6 bases between. Germline CDR1 SQVTM, CDR2 ANQGSEA. The CDR3 length is 12 residues. The CDR3, as DNA: TGCAGCGTTGAAGGTACGACCTACGAGCAGTACTTC. It specifies CSVEGTTYEQYF.

The rearrangement links TRBV20-1 to TRBJ1-2; D ambiguous. The CDR3 runs to 11 residues. In germline, CDR1 is DFQATT, CDR2 SNEGSKA (reference sequence). The CDR3 loop reads CSRTRSYGYTF. CDR3 coding DNA: TGCAGCCGTACCAGGAGCTATGGCTACACCTTC.

The chain couples TRBV9 to TRBJ2-7; 11 bases are shared with TRBD2. The V gene's germline CDR1 is SGDLS and CDR2 YYNGEE. The CDR3 spans 15 residues. Losses at the gene ends were 4 bases for V and 4 bases for J; bases not matched to a gene: 7. Here the CDR3 reads CASSSGGTSGYEQYF. DNA for the CDR3: TGTGCCAGCAGCTCCGGGGGGACTAGCGGTTACGAGCAGTACTTC. The full variable domain, completed using reference TRBV9 and TRBJ2-7, is DSGVTQTPKHLITATGQRVTLRCSPRSGDLSVYWYQQSLDQGLQFLIQYYNGEERAKGNILERFSAQQFPDLHSELNLSSLELGDSALYFCASSSGGTSGYEQYFGPGTRLTVT.

The table lists this clone with a few counts. This sequence joins TRBV19 and TRBJ2-5; tentatively, D is TRBD1 (6 bases). V was clipped by 11 bases and J by 0 bases, with 16 bases between them. From germline, CDR1 is LNHDA and CDR2 SQIVND (reference sequence). The CDR3 loop spans 14 amino acids. The CDR3 DNA reads as TGTGCCGCAGGCAGGGGTCGAGACCAAGAGACCCAGTACTTC. Its translation: CAAGRGRDQETQYF.

Remarks on this clone: This specimen includes other DNA sequences encoding the same CDR3. The chain is built from TRBV27 and TRBJ1-1; weak D call: TRBD1 (5 bases). Germline V gives CDR1 MNHEY, CDR2 SMNVEV (reference sequence). V was trimmed by 5 bases and J by 4 bases, leaving 8 bases between them. There are 12 residues in the CDR3. CDR3 sequence (DNA): TGTGCCAGCAGTCGGGGGGGCACTGAAGCTTTCTTT. It specifies CASSRGGTEAFF.

The chain combines TRBV11-2 with TRBJ2-4, with D hard to call. Germline V CDR1 and CDR2: SGHAT, FQNNGV. The CDR3 extends over 12 amino acids. Trimming removed 5 bases from V and 5 bases from J, with 7 bases in between. The CDR3 spells CASSTAENIQYF. Written as DNA, the CDR3 is TGTGCCAGCAGCACAGCAGAAAACATTCAGTACTTC.

The chain joins TRBV30 to TRBJ2-3, with a tentative D call TRBD2 (7 bases). V lost 0 bases and J 1 base, leaving 14 bases between the germline ends. CDR1 is GTSNPN, CDR2 SVGIG, per germline (reference sequence). The CDR3 totals 16 residues. The DNA for the CDR3 is TGTGCCTGGAGTGTACCCGGGGGGCCAGGCACAGATACGCAGTATTTT. Translated: CAWSVPGGPGTDTQYF.